These 30 T cell receptor beta chains were sequenced from one sample in a study of T cell responses to AZD1222 COVID-19 vaccine. Profiled with immunoSEQ multiplex PCR; TCRdb holds only in-frame clones, not every one. The sample carries 180,000 or so clones, less than 95% recorded once. Specimen: peripheral blood, collected on day 0 of AZD1222 vaccination. The receptors were sampled from an adult in good health.

This clone was observed a handful of times. This chain links TRBV30 with TRBJ2-7; possible D gene TRBD2, 5 bases. CDR1 and CDR2 from the germline V gene are GTSNPN and SVGIG (reference sequence). Trimming removed 3 bases at V and 0 bases at J, with 6 bases between. CDR3 length: 12 residues. The CDR3 region is CAWRRGSYEQYF. In DNA form, the CDR3 reads TGTGCCTGGAGACGGGGCTCCTACGAGCAGTACTTC. Full variable domain (rest looked up from reference TRBV30 and TRBJ2-7): SQTIHQWPATLVQPVGSPLSLECTVEGTSNPNLYWYRQAAGRGLQLLFYSVGIGQISSEVPQNLSASRPQDRQFILSSKKLLLSDSGFYLCAWRRGSYEQYFGPGTRLTVT.

The chain couples TRBV10-3 to TRBJ2-7, with 8 bases fitting TRBD1. CDR1 ENHRY and CDR2 SYGVKD come from the germline V gene. J lost 6 bases, V lost 11 bases, and 9 bases had no gene match. The CDR3 length is 12 residues. The CDR3 sequence is CASRAGGGEQYF. CDR3 sequence (DNA): TGTGCCTCCCGGGCAGGGGGCGGCGAGCAGTACTTC.

J is TRBJ2-1 and V is TRBV5-4; 7 positions match TRBD2. Germline V gives CDR1 SGHNT, CDR2 YYREEE (reference sequence). The CDR3 has 14 amino acids. V trimming: 0 bases; J trimming: 8 bases; junction bases outside the gene matches: 5. CDR3 region: CASSLDLAGDEQFF. CDR3 sequence (DNA): TGTGCCAGCAGCTTGGATTTGGCGGGAGATGAGCAGTTCTTC.

The J gene is TRBJ1-5, the V gene TRBV10-1; D uncertain. V gave up 0 bases and J gave up 4 bases, with 1 base separating them. Germline V CDR1 and CDR2: WNHNN, SYGVQD (reference sequence). The CDR3 extends over 12 amino acids. CDR3 protein: CASSESNQPQHF. The CDR3 DNA is TGCGCCAGCAGTGAGTCTAATCAGCCCCAGCATTTT.

Comment on this clone: At one of its ends the junction is not consistent with the germline gene, which may arise from a read error. The chain links TRBV4-1 to TRBJ1-5; D remains unclear. This CDR3 is built from 15 residues. Germline-derived CDR1 and CDR2 are MGHRA and YSYEKL. The CDR3 reads CASSQEENSNQPQHF. CDR3 DNA: TGCGCCAGTAGCCAAGAGGAGAATAGCAATCAGCCCCAGCATTTT.

The chain has TRBV6-1 and TRBJ1-1, with 7 bases aligning to TRBD1. V dropped 4 bases and J dropped 1; count of bases not matched to a gene: 9. The CDR3 has 16 residues. CDR1 and CDR2 (germline): MNHNS, SASEGT. The CDR3 loop reads CASSALDRAWNTEAFF. The CDR3 coding sequence is TGTGCCAGCAGTGCCCTTGACAGGGCCTGGAACACTGAAGCTTTCTTT.

Points on this clone: One end of the junction does not line up with germline, which may come from a read error. V is TRBV5-1 and J is TRBJ2-3; 8 bases are a match to TRBD1. The CDR3 loop spans 16 amino acids. CDR1 and CDR2 from the germline V gene are SGHRS and YFSETQ. CDR3 sequence (DNA): TGCGCCAGCAACTTGCGGGGACAGGCAAGCACAGATACGCAGTATTTT. Translation: CASNLRGQASTDTQYF.

In its sample, this clone was seen once. The chain couples TRBV6-6 to TRBJ2-7, with D maybe TRBD2 (7 bases). CDR3 size: 15 residues. Germline-derived CDR1 and CDR2 are MNHNY and SVGAGI (reference sequence). CDR3 sequence reads: CATGGGFLPSYEQYF. The CDR3, as DNA: TGTGCTACCGGCGGGGGCTTCTTACCTTCCTACGAGCAGTACTTC.

Written as DNA, the CDR3 is TGTGCCAGCAGCGTAGAAGGGGTCTATGGCTACACCTTC. Translated, it gives CASSVEGVYGYTF. The V and J genes are TRBV9 and TRBJ1-2; TRBD1 might be the D (5 bases). V was trimmed by 0 bases and J by 4 bases, leaving 7 bases between them. Germline CDR1 reads SGDLS; CDR2 reads YYNGEE. The CDR3 extends over 13 amino acids.

This rearrangement joins TRBV15 to TRBJ2-5; maybe TRBD1 (5 bases). Trimming took off 0 bases at V and 5 bases at J, with 7 bases between the two ends. The CDR3 sequence is 13 residues long. Germline assignment: CDR1 LNHNV and CDR2 YYDKDF (reference sequence). The CDR3 sequence is CATSRDRGETQYF. The CDR3 nucleotides read TGTGCCACCAGCAGAGATAGGGGTGAGACCCAGTACTTC.

V is TRBV5-1 and J is TRBJ2-1, with TRBD2 as a possible D gene (6 bases). This CDR3 spans 13 amino acids. CDR1 is SGHRS, CDR2 YFSETQ, per germline. V was clipped by 4 bases and J by 10 bases, with 15 bases between them. The CDR3: CASSITSSDEQFF. CDR3 nucleotide sequence: TGCGCCAGCAGCATAACATCTAGCGACGAGCAGTTCTTC.

This rearrangement joins TRBV11-2 to TRBJ2-7, with D unresolved. With 4 bases removed from V and 1 base from J, the gap between germline ends came to 11 bases. The length of the CDR3 is 14 residues. Germline values: CDR1 SGHAT, CDR2 FQNNGV. The CDR3 region is CASSSQVGSYEQYF. The DNA for the CDR3 is TGTGCCAGCAGCTCCCAAGTTGGATCCTACGAGCAGTACTTC.

The chain uses TRBV6-1 and TRBJ1-5, with D unresolved. Per germline, CDR1 MNHNS and CDR2 SASEGT. The CDR3 is 13 residues long. V lost 2 bases to trimming and J lost 11 bases, with 13 bases between them. The CDR3 spells CASSEPLQWAQHF. As DNA, the CDR3 is TGTGCCAGCAGTGAACCCCTTCAGTGGGCCCAGCATTTT.

This chain links TRBV29-1 with TRBJ1-3; D perhaps matches TRBD1 (5 bases). Trimming removed 7 bases at V and 4 bases at J, with 8 bases between. This CDR3 region has 11 residues. From germline, CDR1 is SQVTM and CDR2 ANQGSEA. CDR3 in DNA: TGCAGCGCTCACAGGGGAAACACCATATATTTT. Translating it yields CSAHRGNTIYF. Full variable domain (outside the CDR3, taken from reference TRBV29-1 and TRBJ1-3): SAVISQKPSRDICQRGTSLTIQCQVDSQVTMMFWYRQQPGQSLTLIATANQGSEATYESGFVIDKFPISRPNLTFSTLTVSNMSPEDSSIYLCSAHRGNTIYFGEGSWLTVV.

This chain links TRBV19 with TRBJ1-4; D gene ambiguous. The CDR3 is 12 residues long. V lost 6 bases and J lost 8, with 10 bases in between. Germline assignment: CDR1 LNHDA and CDR2 SQIVND (reference sequence). CDR3 residues: CASSPRREKLFF. The CDR3 nucleotides are TGTGCCAGTAGCCCTCGTCGGGAAAAACTGTTTTTT.

The V call is TRBV28, the J call TRBJ1-4, with 9 bases aligning to TRBD1. Per germline, CDR1 MDHEN and CDR2 SYDVKM. V lost 2 bases to trimming and J lost 6 bases; unmatched junction nucleotides: 7. This CDR3 region has 16 residues. Here the CDR3 reads CASSLVRNRGHEKLFF. The CDR3, as DNA: TGTGCCAGCAGTTTAGTGCGGAACAGGGGGCATGAAAAACTGTTTTTT.

V usage is TRBV15 and J usage is TRBJ1-2; no clear D. The CDR3 totals 15 residues. From germline, CDR1 is LNHNV and CDR2 YYDKDF (reference sequence). The ends were cut back, 1 base at V and 4 bases at J, with 13 bases in the middle. The CDR3 DNA reads TGTGCCACCAGCAGAGGAGGAAACGGCCTCTATGGCTACACCTTC. Translated, it gives CATSRGGNGLYGYTF.

The rearrangement uses TRBV5-1 and TRBJ1-1, with 7 bases aligning to TRBD1. Germline lookup yields CDR1 SGHRS and CDR2 YFSETQ. CDR3 length: 13 residues. J gave up 3 bases and V 4 bases, and 3 bases lay outside the gene matches. The CDR3 loop is CASSIQGDTEAFF. The CDR3 DNA reads TGCGCCAGCAGCATTCAGGGGGACACTGAAGCTTTCTTT.

The genes are TRBV7-6 and TRBJ1-4; D gene uncertain. Trimming pared 5 bases from V and 7 bases from J, leaving 8 bases between. The CDR3 has 12 residues. Looked up from germline, CDR1 is SGHVS and CDR2 is FNYEAQ. CDR3 in amino acids: CASSPQREKLFF. The CDR3 nucleotides read TGTGCCAGCAGCCCCCAACGTGAAAAACTGTTTTTT.

V usage is TRBV5-4 and J usage is TRBJ2-7; the match to TRBD1 covers 7 bases. V gave up 4 bases and J gave up 7 bases; unmatched junction bases: 8. There are 13 residues in the CDR3. Germline V gives CDR1 SGHNT, CDR2 YYREEE (reference sequence). The chain's CDR3 is CASSLRGRDEQYF. The CDR3 DNA follows: TGTGCCAGCAGCCTTAGGGGGCGCGATGAGCAGTACTTC.

J is TRBJ2-7 and V is TRBV27; TRBD1 might be the D (6 bases). The germline gives CDR1 MNHEY, CDR2 SMNVEV (reference sequence). There are 15 residues in the CDR3. The V end lost 6 bases, the J end lost 5 bases, and 20 bases lay between the germline ends. The CDR3 bases are TGTGCCAGCAGCCGCTACGACAGGTTGACCCACGAGCAGTACTTC. This codes for CASSRYDRLTHEQYF.

J is TRBJ1-1 and V is TRBV27; D gene ambiguous. There are 15 residues in the CDR3. Between the trimmed V and J ends, which lost 3 bases and 3 bases, there was a span of 14 bases. The germline V gene has CDR1 MNHEY and CDR2 SMNVEV (reference sequence). The DNA for the CDR3 is TGTGCCAGCAGTTTGAGGTGGACGACGGACACTGAAGCTTTCTTT. Translation gives CASSLRWTTDTEAFF.

This clone showed up just once. In nucleotides, the CDR3 is TGTGCCAGCAGCTTGTACGGGACGGTTAATGAAAAACTGTTTTTT. Translating it yields CASSLYGTVNEKLFF. The chain recombines TRBV5-8 with TRBJ1-4, with a possible D match to TRBD1 (5 bases). Trimming pared 1 base from V and 4 bases from J, leaving 11 bases between. Germline values: CDR1 SGHTS, CDR2 YDEGEE. This CDR3 region has 15 residues.

The chain joins TRBV5-1 to TRBJ1-3; no clear D gene. CDR1 is SGHRS and CDR2 is YFSETQ in the germline V gene. The CDR3 runs 13 residues. Trimming pared 0 bases from V and 3 bases from J, leaving 4 bases between. For the CDR3, the DNA is TGCGCCAGCAGCTTGGACGGTGGAAACACCATATATTTT. This gives the protein CASSLDGGNTIYF. The whole variable domain, filled in from reference TRBV5-1 and TRBJ1-3, reads KAGVTQTPRYLIKTRGQQVTLSCSPISGHRSVSWYQQTPGQGLQFLFEYFSETQRNKGNFPGRFSGRQFSNSRSEMNVSTLELGDSALYLCASSLDGGNTIYFGEGSWLTVV.

The chain uses TRBV6-1 and TRBJ2-1, with D possibly being TRBD2 (5 bases). This CDR3 has 12 residues. From germline, CDR1 is MNHNS and CDR2 SASEGT. V was cut by 8 bases and J by 8 bases, with 13 bases left in between. The CDR3 DNA sequence: TGTGCCAGCTCCCCTCGGGGTGATGAGCAGTTCTTC. As protein: CASSPRGDEQFF.

The rearrangement uses TRBV15 and TRBJ1-5; 7 bases are a match to TRBD1. CDR3 size: 14 residues. The germline gives CDR1 LNHNV, CDR2 YYDKDF (reference sequence). Trimming at V came to 5 bases and at J to 5 bases, leaving 6 bases not matched to a gene. This CDR3 reads CATSRDSPDQPQHF. The CDR3 DNA reads as TGTGCCACCAGCCGGGACAGCCCAGATCAGCCCCAGCATTTT.

CDR3 sequence reads: CASSLGGATGEYTEAFF. The CDR3 region has the DNA TGCGCCAGCAGCCTCGGAGGAGCGACAGGGGAGTACACTGAAGCTTTCTTT. The chain recombines TRBV4-1 with TRBJ1-1; TRBD1 agrees at 8 bases. The CDR3 extends over 17 amino acids. J lost 3 bases, V lost 4 bases, and 13 bases had no gene match. Per the germline V gene, CDR1 is MGHRA and CDR2 is YSYEKL.

The chain is built from TRBV6-2 or TRBV6-3 and TRBJ1-4; 9 bases line up with TRBD1. V trimming: 6 bases; J trimming: 6 bases; junction bases outside the gene matches: 11. CDR3 length: 16 amino acids. Germline CDR1 MNHEY, CDR2 SVGEGT. CDR3 residues: CASRPGDRVVHEKLFF. The CDR3 nucleotides read TGTGCCAGCAGACCTGGGGACAGGGTGGTGCATGAAAAACTGTTTTTT.

The chain uses TRBV5-1 and TRBJ2-5, with D hard to call. Trimming took off 4 bases at V and 0 bases at J, with 10 bases between the two ends. Germline loops: CDR1 SGHRS, CDR2 YFSETQ. This CDR3 has 14 residues. The CDR3 DNA sequence: TGCGCCAGCAGCAGGTGGAGTTACCAAGAGACCCAGTACTTC. Translation: CASSRWSYQETQYF. Complete variable domain (other parts from reference TRBV5-1 and TRBJ2-5): KAGVTQTPRYLIKTRGQQVTLSCSPISGHRSVSWYQQTPGQGLQFLFEYFSETQRNKGNFPGRFSGRQFSNSRSEMNVSTLELGDSALYLCASSRWSYQETQYFGPGTRLLVL.

The chain uses TRBV4-1 and TRBJ1-5; D remains ambiguous. The V gene lost 0 bases and the J gene lost 7 bases, with 7 bases spanning the gap. The germline V gene has CDR1 MGHRA and CDR2 YSYEKL. The CDR3 length is 13 residues. CDR3 loop: CASSQEGRQPQHF. The CDR3, as DNA: TGCGCCAGCAGCCAAGAAGGAAGGCAGCCCCAGCATTTT.